One sample yielded the 12 T cell receptor beta chains listed below, sequenced in a study of OX40 agonist ivuxolimab in advanced cancers. Sequencing used immunoSEQ multiplex PCR; TCRdb keeps in-frame clones, though not all of them. The table lists 67,000 or so clones, 88% of them singletons. Sequenced here: CD4+ or CD8+ T cells sorted from blood, sampled in a trial of the OX40 agonist ivuxolimab. These receptors were collected from an adult with an advanced solid tumor such as melanoma, head and neck, liver or kidney cancer.

V and J are TRBV5-1 and TRBJ2-5; D may be TRBD1 (5 bases). The CDR3 extends over 15 amino acids. Trimming cost V 0 bases and J 5 bases, with 14 bases left between them. Germline lookup yields CDR1 SGHRS and CDR2 YFSETQ. The CDR3 bases are TGCGCCAGCAGCTTGGGGGGCGGAGCGCGGGAGACCCAGTACTTC. Residues: CASSLGGGARETQYF.

This rearrangement joins TRBV7-9 to TRBJ2-3; D is undetermined. CDR1 and CDR2 (germline): SEHNR, FQNEAQ (reference sequence). The CDR3 is 14 residues long. The ends were cut back, 6 bases at V and 1 base at J, with 11 bases in the middle. CDR3 DNA: TGTGCCAGCAGACTCGGGCAGGGCACAGATACGCAGTATTTT. It specifies CASRLGQGTDTQYF.

This clone was seen only once. The chain recombines TRBV18 with TRBJ2-5; TRBD2 matches 9 bases. The CDR3 has 16 residues. Germline V lookup: CDR1 KGHSH, CDR2 LQKENI. J gave up 5 bases and V 0 bases, and 7 bases lay outside the gene matches. CDR3 in DNA: TGTGCCAGCTCACCACCGAGAGCGGGGGGCCGCGAGACCCAGTACTTC. Its translation is CASSPPRAGGRETQYF.

V usage is TRBV19 and J usage is TRBJ2-2, with D uncertain. This CDR3 region has 13 residues. From germline, CDR1 is LNHDA and CDR2 SQIVND (reference sequence). Trimming shortened V by 0 bases and J by 7 bases, and 6 bases separated the two germline ends. The CDR3 DNA follows: TGTGCCAGTAGTATAGATCGGGTCGGGGAGCTGTTTTTT. It translates to CASSIDRVGELFF.

The chain recombines TRBV10-3 with TRBJ2-7, with TRBD2 identical over 11 bases. The CDR3 is 15 residues long. Trimming removed 6 bases from V and 2 bases from J; junction bases left unmatched: 6. The germline V gene encodes CDR1 ENHRY and CDR2 SYGVKD. DNA for the CDR3: TGTGCCATCAGCCCGGGACTAGCGGCACCCTACGAGCAGTACTTC. Residues: CAISPGLAAPYEQYF.

The V call is TRBV19, the J call TRBJ2-5; maybe TRBD2 (6 bases). Trimming stripped 1 base from V and 5 bases from J, with 11 bases between. This CDR3 region has 14 residues. Germline-derived CDR1 and CDR2 are LNHDA and SQIVND (reference sequence). CDR3 in DNA: TGTGCCAGTAGTATAGGCGGGGTAGGGGAGACCCAGTACTTC. As protein: CASSIGGVGETQYF.

This clone was detected a few times. The J gene is TRBJ1-5, the V gene TRBV28, with D maybe TRBD1 (5 bases). V dropped 7 bases and J dropped 5 bases, with 15 bases sitting between them. Per the germline V gene, CDR1 is MDHEN and CDR2 is SYDVKM. The CDR3 spans 14 residues. CDR3 loop: CASTLGGGDQPQHF. The CDR3 DNA follows: TGTGCCAGCACCTTGGGCGGGGGTGATCAGCCCCAGCATTTT.

The CDR3 region has the DNA TGTGCCAGCAGCCCTGGACTAGCGGGGGGGCCCGGCACCGGGGAGCTGTTTTTT. This translates into CASSPGLAGGPGTGELFF. The genes are TRBV11-2 and TRBJ2-2, with 15 bases lining up with TRBD2. The germline V gene has CDR1 SGHAT and CDR2 FQNNGV. V was clipped by 5 bases and J by 4 bases; unmatched bases: 8. The CDR3 covers 18 residues.

J is TRBJ2-7 and V is TRBV21-1. TRBV21-1 represents a pseudogene. The CDR3 sequence is 10 residues long. CDR3 residues: CASSRCEQYF. The CDR3 DNA sequence: TGTGCCAGCAGCAGGTGCGAGCAGTACTTC.

This clone appeared a single time. V is TRBV5-1 and J is TRBJ2-2; 10 positions agree with TRBD1. V was clipped by 3 bases and J by 7 bases; unmatched bases: 3. Germline assignment: CDR1 SGHRS and CDR2 YFSETQ. The CDR3 extends over 14 amino acids. This CDR3 reads CASSSDRGNGELFF. The CDR3, as DNA: TGCGCCAGCAGCTCGGACAGGGGGAACGGGGAGCTGTTTTTT.

This clone appeared a single time. J is TRBJ2-7 and V is TRBV7-2; no clear D gene. The CDR3 is made up of 13 amino acids. Germline V gene sequence: CDR1 SGHTA, CDR2 FQGNSA. Trimming took 4 bases from V and 6 from J, leaving 13 bases between them. CDR3 sequence: CASSSTRRLEQYF. In DNA form, the CDR3 reads TGTGCCAGCAGCTCTACCCGGCGGCTCGAGCAGTACTTC.

The chain is built from TRBV9 and TRBJ1-3; no clear D. V was shortened by 0 bases and J by 1 base, with 11 bases between the two germline ends. The germline V gene encodes CDR1 SGDLS and CDR2 YYNGEE. The CDR3 has 16 amino acids. The CDR3 spells CASSVAIQFSGNTIYF. The CDR3 DNA sequence: TGTGCCAGCAGCGTAGCGATACAGTTTTCTGGAAACACCATATATTTT.